The next 8 T cell receptor beta chains were all read from a single sample in a study of radiotherapy plus CTLA-4 blockade in lung cancer. Measured with immunoSEQ multiplex PCR; TCRdb has only the in-frame clones, and not every one. The repertoire holds around 70,000 clones, with around 90% as singletons. Sample: peripheral blood, taken from a patient treated with radiotherapy plus ipilimumab. All receptors derive from a human donor with non-small cell lung cancer that progressed on radiotherapy plus ipilimumab.

This rearrangement joins TRBV29-1 to TRBJ2-7, with D possibly called TRBD1 or TRBD2 (5 bases each). In germline, CDR1 is SQVTM, CDR2 ANQGSEA. This CDR3 region has 13 residues. Trimming removed 6 bases from V and 3 bases from J, with 15 bases in between. The CDR3 loop is CSVGPGNVYEQYF. Here the CDR3 DNA reads TGCAGCGTGGGACCCGGGAACGTCTACGAGCAGTACTTC.

The rearrangement links TRBV9 to TRBJ2-2; D not certain. Trimming shortened V by 4 bases and J by 0 bases, and 7 bases separated the two germline ends. CDR3 length: 14 residues. The V gene's germline CDR1 is SGDLS and CDR2 YYNGEE. The CDR3 nucleotides read TGTGCCAGCAGCCCTATCGCGAACACCGGGGAGCTGTTTTTT. As protein: CASSPIANTGELFF.

This clone appeared a single time. The chain has TRBV5-1 and TRBJ1-3; no clear D gene. The CDR3 covers 14 residues. Germline V gene sequence: CDR1 SGHRS, CDR2 YFSETQ. The ends were cut back, 0 bases at V and 3 bases at J, with 7 bases in the middle. Written as DNA, the CDR3 is TGCGCCAGCAGCTTGGCCTCAGGTGGAAACACCATATATTTT. It is translated as CASSLASGGNTIYF.

The rearrangement joins TRBV9 to TRBJ2-7, with 7 bases matching TRBD2. Germline trimming cut 1 base from V and 6 bases from J; bases unmatched to any gene: 7. Germline V gives CDR1 SGDLS, CDR2 YYNGEE. The CDR3 sequence is 14 residues long. CDR3 region: CASSVTAPGGEQYF. The DNA for the CDR3 is TGTGCCAGCAGCGTAACGGCCCCGGGAGGCGAGCAGTACTTC.

This chain connects TRBV28 to TRBJ2-7; 7 bases line up with TRBD1. J lost 2 bases, V lost 4 bases, and 17 bases had no gene match. The CDR3 has 18 amino acids. From germline, CDR1 is MDHEN and CDR2 SYDVKM. DNA for the CDR3: TGTGCCAGCAGTTCAGACAGGGCGGTGGGACCGAAGGCCTACGAGCAGTACGTC. Its protein is CASSSDRAVGPKAYEQYV.

CDR3 loop: CASSVGRLSSYEQYV. CDR3 DNA: TGTGCCAGCAGTGTAGGCAGGTTAAGCTCCTACGAGCAGTACGTC. The gene calls are TRBV6-1 and TRBJ2-7, with no clear D. Deletions cut 4 bases from V and 0 bases from J, with 13 bases between. This CDR3 is 15 amino acids long. The germline CDR1 and CDR2 sequences are MNHNS and SASEGT.

CDR3 sequence: CASSVDRGNYEQYF. CDR3 coding DNA: TGTGCCAGCAGTGTGGACAGGGGCAACTACGAGCAGTACTTC. This rearrangement joins TRBV2 to TRBJ2-7, with TRBD1 matching over 9 bases. The junction had 4 bases not matched to a gene; V was cut back by 4 bases and J by 3 bases. Germline CDR1 is SNHLY and CDR2 is FYNNEI. The CDR3 sequence is 14 residues long.

In this sample, this clone turned up a few times. This rearrangement joins TRBV10-3 to TRBJ1-5; D perhaps matches TRBD1 (5 bases). The CDR3 extends over 12 amino acids. With 11 bases removed from V and 6 bases from J, the gap between germline ends came to 14 bases. In germline, CDR1 is ENHRY, CDR2 SYGVKD. The CDR3 sequence: CAAQGSGQPQHF. The CDR3 DNA is TGTGCCGCTCAGGGATCGGGTCAGCCCCAGCATTTT.